This T cell receptor beta chain was observed in a study of shared clonotypes between healthy human individuals. The CDR3 has 15 residues. Trimming removed 4 bases from V and 3 bases from J; junction bases left unmatched: 4. CDR1 and CDR2 from the germline V gene are LNHDA and SQIVND (reference sequence). Only in-frame clones appear in the TCRdb table, and some are missing; sequencing was by immunoSEQ multiplex PCR. The repertoire includes over a million clones, 96% of them detected once, and more than 0.9% sits in the top ten. This rearrangement joins TRBV19 to TRBJ1-5; the match to TRBD1 covers 9 bases. This TCR was sampled from a man aged 25 to 45 in good health. Sequenced sample: naive CD4+ T cells sorted from blood. Regarding subset: CD45RA+ positively selected. Here the CDR3 reads CASSRNRGPNQPQHF. The CDR3 bases are TGTGCCAGTAGTAGAAACAGGGGGCCCAATCAGCCCCAGCATTTT.